The 14 T cell receptor beta chains below come from one sample, sequenced in a study of blood T cells in healthy people across ages. A second PCR of roughly 7 to 11 cycles used a sample-barcoded 5' primer and a J-beta primer mix. TCRdb re-derived calls from the 5' RACE reads in MiXCR, one entry per CDR3 protein. This table has hundreds of thousands of distinct CDR3 sequences, less than 40% appearing once. Sequencing was performed on blood. Source of these receptors: a woman older than 75 in good health.

This clonotype occurred once. The CDR3, as DNA: TGTGCCAGCAGCCAAACTAGCGGGAGGAGCTCCTACAATGAGCAGTTCTTC. Amino acids: CASSQTSGRSSYNEQFF. J is TRBJ2-1 and V is TRBV7-9, with TRBD2 identical over 12 bases. The ends lost 5 bases at V and 0 bases at J; junction bases unmatched: 5. The CDR3 has 17 residues. Germline V gene data show CDR1 as SEHNR and CDR2 as FQNEAQ (reference sequence). The variable domain in full, with the rest retrieved from reference TRBV7-9 and TRBJ2-1, is DTGVSQNPRHKITKRGQNVTFRCDPISEHNRLYWYRQTLGQGPEFLTYFQNEAQLEKSRLLSDRFSAERPKGSFSTLEIQRTEQGDSAMYLCASSQTSGRSSYNEQFFGPGTRLTVL.

At least ten counts were recorded for this clonotype. The V call is TRBV6-5, the J call TRBJ2-1; possible D gene TRBD1, 6 bases. V was clipped by 7 bases and J by 0 bases, with 13 bases between them. Per the germline V gene, CDR1 is MNHEY and CDR2 is SVGAGI. The CDR3 runs to 15 residues. The CDR3 nucleotides read TGTGCCAGCATCTCGGACAGAAGCTCCTACAATGAGCAGTTCTTC. This sequence encodes CASISDRSSYNEQFF.

For this clonotype: This may be a read error: a much more frequent sequence differs by one nucleotide. J is TRBJ2-5 and V is TRBV3-1; possibly TRBD2 for D (5 bases). CDR1 and CDR2 from the germline V gene are LGHDT and YNNKEL (reference sequence). The CDR3 is 16 amino acids. CDR3 loop: CACSQYASGYQETQYF. In DNA, the CDR3 is TGTGCCTGCAGCCAATACGCATCGGGGTACCAAGAGACCCAGTACTTC.

The chain recombines TRBV7-8 with TRBJ1-1, with a tentative D call TRBD1 (6 bases). The germline gives CDR1 SGHVS, CDR2 FQNEAQ. This CDR3 comprises 14 residues. The germline V and J ends were trimmed by 5 bases and 1 base, with 11 bases remaining between them. The CDR3 is CASSITGKNTEAFF. CDR3 bases: TGTGCCAGCAGCATTACAGGGAAGAACACTGAAGCTTTCTTT.

This clonotype was recorded at least ten times. This chain joins TRBV7-2 and TRBJ2-7; D gene ambiguous. Trimming stripped 0 bases from V and 5 bases from J, with 11 bases between. Germline V CDR1 and CDR2: SGHTA, FQGNSA. This CDR3 region has 14 residues. CDR3 bases: TGTGCCAGCAGCTTAGCCGGTACCACCAACGAGCAGTACTTC. It yields the protein CASSLAGTTNEQYF.

This clonotype appeared many times. This chain connects TRBV7-8 to TRBJ1-5; D is possibly TRBD1 (6 bases). The V and J ends lost 5 bases and 5 bases respectively, with 16 bases between them. This CDR3 spans 15 amino acids. Germline CDR1 SGHVS, CDR2 FQNEAQ. The CDR3 protein is CASSPGQPSDQPQHF. Here the CDR3 DNA reads TGTGCCAGCAGCCCAGGACAGCCCAGCGATCAGCCCCAGCATTTT.

This clonotype occurred a few times. This may stem from a read error, because a much larger clone lies one nucleotide away. The chain employs TRBV27 and TRBJ2-7; D uncertain. Germline CDR1 MNHEY, CDR2 SMNVEV (reference sequence). The V end was cut by 6 bases, the J end by 2 bases, with 14 bases between. The CDR3 extends over 14 amino acids. CDR3 amino acids: CASRGRNRTYEQYF. DNA of the CDR3: TGTGCCAGCAGAGGAAGGAACCGCACCTACGAGCAGTACTTC.

CDR3 nucleotide sequence: TGTGCCAGCAGTGGACGGGGGGCTTACAATGAGCAGTTCTTC. It yields the protein CASSGRGAYNEQFF. The chain recombines TRBV2 with TRBJ2-1; perhaps TRBD2 as D (7 bases). Germline V gene lookup returns CDR1 SNHLY and CDR2 FYNNEI. The CDR3 is made up of 14 amino acids. Trimming stripped 4 bases from V and 4 bases from J, with 11 bases between. The entire variable domain, with the rest obtained from reference TRBV2 and TRBJ2-1, is as follows: EPEVTQTPSHQVTQMGQEVILRCVPISNHLYFYWYRQILGQKVEFLVSFYNNEISEKSEIFDDQFSVERPDGSNFTLKIRSTKLEDSAMYFCASSGRGAYNEQFFGPGTRLTVL.

In this sample, this clonotype turned up many times. The chain carries TRBV12-3 or TRBV12-4 and TRBJ2-1; 9 bases map to TRBD2. The CDR3 has 16 residues. The V segment lost 5 bases and the J segment 1 base; nucleotides outside the gene matches: 6. The CDR3 sequence: CASSPSGGQSYNEQFF. The CDR3 nucleotides are TGTGCCAGCAGTCCGAGCGGGGGGCAGTCCTACAATGAGCAGTTCTTC.

On this clonotype: One end of the junction fails to match germline, which may point to a read error. The chain couples TRBV4-3 to TRBJ2-2; TRBD2 matches 10 bases. The CDR3 has 16 amino acids. Germline V gene data show CDR1 as LGHNA and CDR2 as YSLEER. This chain's CDR3 is CTSSTRLAGITGELFF. Here the CDR3 DNA reads TGCACCAGCAGCACTAGACTAGCGGGTATTACCGGGGAGCTGTTTTTT.

The sample holds many counts of this clonotype. The chain employs TRBV30 and TRBJ2-7, with D hard to call. CDR1 and CDR2 from the germline V gene are GTSNPN and SVGIG (reference sequence). The CDR3 loop spans 14 amino acids. Deletions cut 0 bases from V and 6 bases from J, with 15 bases between. The CDR3 is CAWSVPSPGVEQYF. DNA of the CDR3: TGTGCCTGGAGTGTCCCCTCTCCGGGTGTCGAGCAGTACTTC.

The table lists this clonotype with many counts. The chain employs TRBV9 and TRBJ2-1, with 9 positions matching TRBD2. Germline V lookup: CDR1 SGDLS, CDR2 YYNGEE. This CDR3 has 16 residues. V lost 2 bases to trimming and J lost 6 bases; unmatched junction nucleotides: 9. The CDR3 protein is CASSVTWAGGLNEQFF. CDR3 nucleotides: TGTGCCAGCAGCGTTACGTGGGCGGGGGGGCTCAATGAGCAGTTCTTC. The full variable domain, its missing parts supplied by reference TRBV9 and TRBJ2-1, is DSGVTQTPKHLITATGQRVTLRCSPRSGDLSVYWYQQSLDQGLQFLIQYYNGEERAKGNILERFSAQQFPDLHSELNLSSLELGDSALYFCASSVTWAGGLNEQFFGPGTRLTVL.

The table lists this clonotype with many counts. The DNA for the CDR3 is TGCAGTGCTGTGGGTGGGACAGGGTCGGGTCTAGAGACCCAGTACTTC. Translation: CSAVGGTGSGLETQYF. The chain links TRBV20-1 to TRBJ2-5; 9 bases line up with TRBD1. The germline gives CDR1 DFQATT, CDR2 SNEGSKA (reference sequence). The CDR3 contains 16 residues. Trimming took 5 bases from V and 4 from J; bases not matched to a gene: 14.

This clonotype was counted a few times. The chain recombines TRBV9 with TRBJ2-2; no firm D call. The CDR3 contains 16 residues. Germline CDR1 and CDR2: SGDLS and YYNGEE. V dropped 5 bases and J dropped 4 bases, with 18 bases sitting between them. As DNA, the CDR3 is TGTGCCAGCAGTCCTCGGACGCACTCGGGCACCGGGGAGCTGTTTTTT. It yields the protein CASSPRTHSGTGELFF.